This passage covers 21 T cell receptor beta chains from one sample sequenced in a study of blood T cell repertoires in COVID-19. Data came from immunoSEQ multiplex PCR; TCRdb stores just in-frame clones and leaves some out. This sample yields about 80,000 clones, of which roughly 88% are seen a single time; just under 7.5% belongs to the top ten. Sequenced: peripheral blood. All receptors come from a man aged 70-80 years with acute or convalescent COVID-19.

V and J are TRBV11-2 and TRBJ2-1, with a possible D match to TRBD2 (5 bases). The CDR3 extends over 17 amino acids. CDR1 is SGHAT and CDR2 is FQNNGV in the germline V gene. V lost 4 bases and J 1 base, leaving 17 bases between the germline ends. CDR3 amino acids: CASSSWGDFRSYNEQFF. The CDR3 DNA sequence: TGTGCCAGCAGCTCCTGGGGAGATTTTCGTTCCTACAATGAGCAGTTCTTC.

J is TRBJ2-5 and V is TRBV5-1; D gene ambiguous. V shed 3 bases and J shed 2 bases, with 11 bases lying between them. CDR3 length: 14 amino acids. Germline CDR1 and CDR2: SGHRS and YFSETQ. CDR3 loop: CASSSPPVQETQYF. The CDR3 nucleotides read TGCGCCAGCAGCTCCCCCCCGGTACAAGAGACCCAGTACTTC.

The J gene is TRBJ2-7, the V gene TRBV3-1 (or the pseudogene TRBV3-2); 12 positions match TRBD2. Looked up from germline, CDR1 is LGHDT and CDR2 is YNNKEL (reference sequence). This CDR3 spans 14 amino acids. V shed 4 bases, J shed 4 bases, and the junction held 2 bases outside the gene matches. CDR3 coding DNA: TGTGCCAGCAGCCGGACTAGCGGGGATTACGAGCAGTACTTC. Translated, it gives CASSRTSGDYEQYF.

This sequence joins TRBV29-1 and TRBJ2-1, with 10 bases fitting TRBD2. The CDR3 is 14 residues long. V lost 6 bases to trimming and J lost 5 bases; unmatched junction nucleotides: 7. Germline V lookup: CDR1 SQVTM, CDR2 ANQGSEA. CDR3: CSVYGLADHNEQFF. CDR3 DNA: TGCAGCGTATACGGACTAGCGGATCACAATGAGCAGTTCTTC.

DNA of the CDR3: TGCGCCAGCAGCTTGGCCACTTATGGGCGCTACGAGCAGTACTTC. It codes for CASSLATYGRYEQYF. The chain uses TRBV5-1 and TRBJ2-7; no reliable D call. In germline, CDR1 is SGHRS, CDR2 YFSETQ. This CDR3 is 15 amino acids long. V was clipped by 0 bases and J by 3 bases, with 13 bases between them.

The chain couples TRBV6-4 to TRBJ2-2; 11 bases fit TRBD1. CDR1 and CDR2 from the germline V gene are MRHNA and SNTAGT. This CDR3 is built from 14 residues. V gave up 6 bases and J gave up 5 bases; unmatched junction bases: 2. The CDR3 nucleotides are TGTGCCAGCAGAAGGGACAGGGGGACCGGGGAGCTGTTTTTT. Translated, it gives CASRRDRGTGELFF.

The chain is built from TRBV10-3 and TRBJ2-3, with 8 bases aligning to TRBD2. Trimming cost V 0 bases and J 3 bases; bases outside gene matches: 8. CDR1 is ENHRY, CDR2 SYGVKD, per germline. CDR3 length: 17 residues. Here the CDR3 DNA reads TGTGCCATCAGTGAGTCGTGGTATAGCGGGAATACAGATACGCAGTATTTT. Protein sequence: CAISESWYSGNTDTQYF.

The genes are TRBV7-9 and TRBJ1-4; 8 bases fit TRBD1. The CDR3 contains 16 residues. Germline CDR1 and CDR2: SEHNR and FQNEAQ (reference sequence). V was clipped by 6 bases and J by 0 bases; unmatched bases: 6. The DNA of the CDR3 is TGTGCCAGCAGACCAACGGACAGGGCAACTAATGAAAAACTGTTTTTT. Encoded protein: CASRPTDRATNEKLFF.

The J gene is TRBJ1-4, the V gene TRBV7-9; a possible D gene is TRBD1 (6 bases). The CDR3 is 16 residues long. Looked up from germline, CDR1 is SEHNR and CDR2 is FQNEAQ (reference sequence). Trimming removed 1 base from V and 8 bases from J, with 17 bases in between. In DNA form, the CDR3 reads TGTGCCAGCAGCTTAGTTAGTTCAGGGGACGGAGAAAAACTGTTTTTT. Translating gives CASSLVSSGDGEKLFF.

The V and J genes are TRBV19 and TRBJ1-5, with 9 bases identical to TRBD1. V gave up 5 bases and J gave up 3 bases; unmatched junction bases: 14. Per germline, CDR1 LNHDA and CDR2 SQIVND (reference sequence). The CDR3 is made up of 18 amino acids. CDR3 sequence (DNA): TGTGCCAGTAGTGTACAACAGGGGGCCTCATATACCAATCAGCCCCAGCATTTT. This encodes CASSVQQGASYTNQPQHF.

The chain is built from TRBV11-2 and TRBJ1-3; D is ambiguous. Germline V gene sequence: CDR1 SGHAT, CDR2 FQNNGV. This CDR3 comprises 16 residues. V gave up 5 bases and J gave up 0 bases, with 14 bases separating them. Written as DNA, the CDR3 is TGTGCCAGCAGCCCAGGCGTCAGGCTCTCTGGAAACACCATATATTTT. This codes for CASSPGVRLSGNTIYF.

The chain is built from TRBV15 and TRBJ2-1; a possible D gene is TRBD2 (6 bases). V lost 0 bases, J lost 8 bases, and 14 bases lay in between. The CDR3 loop spans 15 amino acids. Germline CDR1 and CDR2: LNHNV and YYDKDF (reference sequence). The CDR3 sequence is CATSRESRGGDEQFF. CDR3 nucleotide sequence: TGTGCCACCAGCAGAGAGTCGCGGGGTGGGGATGAGCAGTTCTTC.

The chain combines TRBV28 with TRBJ1-3; weak D call: TRBD1 (6 bases). This CDR3 has 18 residues. Germline CDR1 is MDHEN and CDR2 is SYDVKM. The V gene lost 6 bases and the J gene lost 0 bases, with 21 bases spanning the gap. Here the CDR3 DNA reads TGTGCCAGCAGATCTAAGCCGAGGACAGTTCTCTCTGGAAACACCATATATTTT. It translates to CASRSKPRTVLSGNTIYF.

J is TRBJ2-7 and V is TRBV5-1, with a weak D call TRBD1 (6 bases). Germline values: CDR1 SGHRS, CDR2 YFSETQ. The CDR3 length is 15 residues. Trimming pared 3 bases from V and 2 bases from J, leaving 15 bases between. CDR3 loop: CASSYRQGSPYEQYF. The CDR3 region has the DNA TGCGCCAGCAGCTACAGGCAGGGGAGCCCCTACGAGCAGTACTTC.

This clone was observed a few times. The chain couples TRBV18 to TRBJ1-1, with 7 bases aligning to TRBD1. This CDR3 is built from 17 residues. CDR1 is KGHSH, CDR2 LQKENI, per germline. J was trimmed by 0 bases and V by 4 bases; bases with no gene match: 11. This CDR3 is CASSRQGTALMNTEAFF. The CDR3 DNA is TGTGCCAGCTCACGACAGGGAACGGCTTTAATGAACACTGAAGCTTTCTTT.

The chain is built from TRBV7-9 and TRBJ2-7; TRBD1 matches 10 bases. Trimming took 4 bases from V and 4 from J; bases not matched to a gene: 10. Germline assignment: CDR1 SEHNR and CDR2 FQNEAQ (reference sequence). The CDR3 is made up of 16 amino acids. The CDR3 nucleotides are TGTGCCAGCAGCTCCCAGAGACAGGGGGCAATATACGAGCAGTACTTC. Translated: CASSSQRQGAIYEQYF.

V gene TRBV6-2 or TRBV6-3 combines with J gene TRBJ2-7; 7 nucleotides agree with TRBD1. Germline V gene data show CDR1 as MNHEY and CDR2 as SVGEGT. V trimming: 5 bases; J trimming: 7 bases; junction bases outside the gene matches: 11. This CDR3 region has 14 residues. For the CDR3, the DNA is TGTGCCAGCAGTAAACGACAGGGAAGGCGGGAGCAGTACTTC. It translates to CASSKRQGRREQYF.

This clone is a singleton in its sample. The chain uses TRBV28 and TRBJ1-1; D possibly corresponds to TRBD1 (5 bases). The CDR3 is 13 amino acids. Trimming left V 8 bases short and J 6 bases short, with 16 bases between. The germline gives CDR1 MDHEN, CDR2 SYDVKM. This chain's CDR3 is CASAGGVPPEAFF. DNA of the CDR3: TGTGCCAGCGCCGGGGGAGTCCCCCCTGAAGCTTTCTTT.

The chain uses TRBV6-5 and TRBJ2-7; 11 nucleotides agree with TRBD1. In germline, CDR1 is MNHEY, CDR2 SVGAGI. The CDR3 covers 15 residues. Trimming cost V 10 bases and J 6 bases; bases outside gene matches: 14. CDR3: CATTNRDRGSGEQYF. The DNA of the CDR3 is TGTGCCACCACCAACAGGGACAGGGGGAGCGGCGAGCAGTACTTC.

The chain combines TRBV7-3 with TRBJ2-1; weak D call: TRBD1 (5 bases). Trimming pared 5 bases from V and 3 bases from J, leaving 8 bases between. The length of the CDR3 is 13 residues. From germline, CDR1 is SGHTA and CDR2 FQGTGA. CDR3 DNA: TGTGCCAGCAGCCTAGACAGCTACAATGAGCAGTTCTTC. Translation gives CASSLDSYNEQFF.

The chain employs TRBV4-1 and TRBJ2-3; TRBD2 matches at 8 bases. CDR1 and CDR2 (germline): MGHRA, YSYEKL. CDR3 length equals 17 residues. The J segment lost 5 bases and the V segment lost 0 bases, leaving 10 bases of the junction unmatched. The CDR3 DNA follows: TGCGCCAGCAGCCAAGATCTGGGACTAGTGTCAAGAGATACGCAGTATTTT. Translating it yields CASSQDLGLVSRDTQYF.